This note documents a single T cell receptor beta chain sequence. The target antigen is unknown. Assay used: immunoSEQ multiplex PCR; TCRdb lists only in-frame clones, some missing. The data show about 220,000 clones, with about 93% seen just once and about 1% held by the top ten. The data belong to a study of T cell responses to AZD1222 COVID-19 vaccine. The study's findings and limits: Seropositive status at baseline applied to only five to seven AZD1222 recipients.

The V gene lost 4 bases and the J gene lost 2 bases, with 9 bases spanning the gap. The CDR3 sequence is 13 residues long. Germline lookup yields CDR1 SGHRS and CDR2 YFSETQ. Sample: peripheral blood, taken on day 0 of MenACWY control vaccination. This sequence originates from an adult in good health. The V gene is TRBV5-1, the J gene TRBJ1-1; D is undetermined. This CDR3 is CASSPQLNTEAFF. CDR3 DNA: TGCGCCAGCAGCCCGCAGCTCAACACTGAAGCTTTCTTT.